This T cell receptor beta chain was obtained from a study of T cell clones after liver transplantation (dated 2019 in TCRdb). Looking at the study overall: ITN030ST, the source of the samples, was a randomized trial that attempted immunosuppression withdrawal within 2 years of liver transplantation. Third party-reactive TCRbeta sequences from pre-transplant MLRs were also identified as an antigen-independent comparator for donor-reactive sequences. Blood samples were collected pre-transplant, then pre-randomization ahead of withdrawal, and finally post-randomization once withdrawal had either been completed or failed. Until randomization at 12-24 months post-transplant, subjects were given standard immunosuppression, with no induction therapy. After a pre-transplant mixed lymphocyte reaction, TCRbeta sequencing was used to pinpoint donor-reactive T cell clones, which were subsequently tracked in post-transplant blood. Tolerance was defined as complete immunosuppression withdrawal for at least one year with no rise in liver enzymes beyond twice the upper limit of normal. The study cohort included 8 liver transplant recipients, of whom 3 were classified as tolerant and 5 as non-tolerant. Of the eight recipients, a few were HCV-positive, while the remaining recipients had been transplanted for non-autoimmune, non-viral indications. The study at large found these results: In two subjects, low numbers of available donor cells limited the measurable donor-reactive repertoire. Donor-reactive sequences declined more than third party-reactive ones, suggesting partial antigen-specific deletion unrelated to withdrawal success. Because allograft tissue specimens were not available, migration of donor-reactive T cells into the graft, rather than deletion, may have occurred. Once repertoire turnover was taken into account, donor-reactive detection showed a significant reduction for CD4 in 7 of 8 subjects and for CD8 in 8 of 8. A significant post-transplant decrease in circulating donor-reactive CD4 TCRbeta sequences was observed in most of the 8 subjects, irrespective of tolerance or HCV status. Conclusions were preliminary, limited by small, heterogeneous patient numbers and non-standardized post-transplant time points.

Using immunoSEQ, frozen genomic DNA was subjected to high-throughput TCRbeta CDR3 sequencing, a process that included PCR amplification, mapping, bias correction and internal controls. In the paper's pipeline: Productive rearrangements were retained, and unique TCRbeta sequences were defined by the CDR3 nucleotide sequence together with the V and J gene. Donor-reactive sequences required at least 5-fold expansion in CFSE-low cells versus unstimulated pre-transplant cells and at least 0.01% frequency. To ensure at least 90% detection power, minimum frequency thresholds were set for each subject based on that subject's lowest-template unstimulated sample. Jensen-Shannon divergence between the top 1000 TCRbeta sequences post-transplant and pre-transplant was used to measure repertoire turnover. Changes in detection of donor-reactive sequences were assessed with two-sided Fisher's exact tests. Not all clones reach the TCRdb copy of this immuneACCESS table, which keeps in-frame sequences only. Checked studies attribute under half of the gap to unresolved V genes and leave the rest unexplained. That table gives V, J and clone size, and the DNA gave D and trimming. In all, the sample holds some 60,000 clones, and about 70% of those were seen once. Over 12% of the sample is taken by the ten largest.

Worth noting for this clone: Its binding antigen is unknown. Per-nucleotide qualities are absent, and no much larger clonotype sits a single base away.

This sample's time point label indicates: pre-transplant. Thawed unstimulated PBMCs were stained for CD3, CD4 and CD8 and FACS-sorted into CD3+CD4+ and CD3+CD8+ populations. Randomization to immunosuppression withdrawal applied to every one of the 8 studied subjects. The Qiagen DNeasy Blood and Tissue Kit was used for isolation of genomic DNA. From the cysteine through the phenylalanine, the CDR3 covers 15 amino acids. Only the CDR3 part of the read is kept: 45 bases, read in frame from the first base. The germline V gene provides CDR1 MDHEN and CDR2 SYDVKM. The junction shows trimming of 6 bases on V and 1 base on J, and the gene matches do not reach 7 bases of it.

The V and J segments used are TRBV28 and TRBJ1-1; TRBD1 lines up with 8 middle nucleotides. Sequencing used CD4+ T cells from blood, obtained before liver transplant. The receptor was derived from a human donor who received a liver transplant. This receptor carries the CDR3 CASSVPGTGNTEAFF. The nucleotide sequence is TGTGCCAGCAGCGTACCCGGGACAGGGAACACTGAAGCTTTCTTT. The CDR3 plus the reference TRBV28 and TRBJ1-1 genes for the other parts give the full variable domain: DVKVTQSSRYLVKRTGEKVFLECVQDMDHENMFWYRQDPGLGLRLIYFSYDVKMKEKGDIPEGYSVSREKKERFSLILESASTNQTSMYLCASSVPGTGNTEAFFGQGTRLTVV.